Below are 8 T cell receptor beta chains sequenced from a single sample in a study of blood T cell repertoires in COVID-19. Only in-frame clones appear in the TCRdb table, and some are missing; sequencing was by immunoSEQ multiplex PCR. The sample includes approximately 81,000 clones, more than 75% of them seen just once. Sequenced: peripheral blood. All receptors derive from a human donor in a cohort sampled during active COVID-19.

The chain combines TRBV27 with TRBJ2-7; a weak D match, TRBD1 (5 bases). Germline loops: CDR1 MNHEY, CDR2 SMNVEV (reference sequence). This CDR3 contains 15 residues. Trimming removed 0 bases at V and 3 bases at J, with 12 bases between. CDR3 coding DNA: TGTGCCAGCAGTTTATCGGTTAGGGGAAACTACGAGCAGTACTTC. It is translated as CASSLSVRGNYEQYF.

This clone was counted only a few times. This chain joins TRBV5-1 and TRBJ2-1, with 7 bases lining up with TRBD1. The length of the CDR3 is 14 residues. Germline trimming cut 5 bases from V and 0 bases from J; bases unmatched to any gene: 2. Per germline, CDR1 SGHRS and CDR2 YFSETQ. Here the CDR3 reads CASSRDSSYNEQFF. The CDR3 DNA sequence: TGCGCCAGCAGTCGGGACAGCTCCTACAATGAGCAGTTCTTC.

The rearrangement uses TRBV18 and TRBJ1-1; the D is unclear. The CDR3 consists of 14 residues. Deletions cut 2 bases from V and 0 bases from J, with 7 bases between. CDR1 and CDR2 from the germline V gene are KGHSH and LQKENI. CDR3 sequence (DNA): TGTGCCAGCTCACCAGGCAGAATGAACACTGAAGCTTTCTTT. Translated: CASSPGRMNTEAFF.

The J gene is TRBJ2-3, the V gene TRBV4-2, with TRBD2 identical over 8 bases. The CDR3 spans 18 residues. With 4 bases clipped from V and 3 bases from J, the junction kept 15 bases outside the gene matches. Per germline, CDR1 LGHNA and CDR2 YNFKEQ. The CDR3 protein is CASSRTLPSGGGTDTQYF. In DNA form, the CDR3 reads TGTGCCAGCAGCCGGACCCTCCCGAGCGGGGGCGGGACAGATACGCAGTATTTT.

This clone was picked up one time. The chain links TRBV19 to TRBJ1-1, with D possibly being TRBD1 (6 bases). The CDR3 consists of 12 residues. Trimming stripped 3 bases from V and 8 bases from J, with 10 bases between. CDR1 is LNHDA, CDR2 SQIVND, per germline (reference sequence). CDR3 residues: CASSISTGEAFF. The CDR3 DNA reads TGTGCCAGTAGTATCTCCACAGGGGAAGCTTTCTTT.

The chain carries TRBV9 and TRBJ1-2, with D possibly being TRBD1 (6 bases). The CDR3 consists of 15 residues. The germline gives CDR1 SGDLS, CDR2 YYNGEE. Trimming cost V 0 bases and J 6 bases, with 15 bases left between them. Here the CDR3 DNA reads TGTGCCAGCAGCGTAGAGACAGGACCGATCAATGGCTACACCTTC. It translates to CASSVETGPINGYTF.

By its share, this clone is medium-sized (0.01 to 0.1%). The chain couples TRBV5-4 to TRBJ2-7; D perhaps matches TRBD2 (6 bases). Germline loops: CDR1 SGHNT, CDR2 YYREEE (reference sequence). V was cut by 4 bases and J by 6 bases, with 20 bases left in between. This CDR3 is built from 15 residues. The CDR3 DNA reads as TGTGCCAGCAGCCCCGGGGCGGGGCCCGTGGGCGAGCAGTACTTC. This encodes CASSPGAGPVGEQYF.

This chain joins TRBV30 and TRBJ1-6, with D unresolved. This CDR3 comprises 14 residues. Germline CDR1 GTSNPN, CDR2 SVGIG (reference sequence). Deletions cut 4 bases from V and 4 bases from J, with 11 bases between. The CDR3 DNA sequence: TGTGCCTGGACGGCAGGCCAATATAATTCACCCCTCCACTTT. Translated: CAWTAGQYNSPLHF. Variable domain in full (rest from reference TRBV30 and TRBJ1-6): SQTIHQWPATLVQPVGSPLSLECTVEGTSNPNLYWYRQAAGRGLQLLFYSVGIGQISSEVPQNLSASRPQDRQFILSSKKLLLSDSGFYLCAWTAGQYNSPLHFGNGTRLTVT.